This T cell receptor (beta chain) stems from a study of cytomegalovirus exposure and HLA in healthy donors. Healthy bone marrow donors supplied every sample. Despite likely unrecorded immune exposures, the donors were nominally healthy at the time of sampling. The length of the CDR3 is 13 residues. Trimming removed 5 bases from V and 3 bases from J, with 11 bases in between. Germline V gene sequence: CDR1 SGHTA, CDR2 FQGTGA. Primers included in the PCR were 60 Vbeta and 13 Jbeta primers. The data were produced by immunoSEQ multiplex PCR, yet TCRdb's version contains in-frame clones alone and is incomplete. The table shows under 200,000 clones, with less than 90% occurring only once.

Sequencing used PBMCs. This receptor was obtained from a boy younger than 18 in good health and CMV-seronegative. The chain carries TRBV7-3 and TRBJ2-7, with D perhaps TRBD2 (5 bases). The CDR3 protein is CASSARRGYEQYF. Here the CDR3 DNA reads TGTGCCAGCAGCGCCCGACGGGGCTACGAGCAGTACTTC.